Listed here is a single T cell receptor beta chain. What antigen it recognizes has not been identified. No base quality information exists; no much larger clone differs at one position. Enrolling through a virtual design, the prospective study's participants ranged in age from roughly 18 to 95 years and lived across about two dozen United States geographic areas. In the prospective study, participants were assigned to cohorts based on the clinical history participants reported in a screening survey and a study questionnaire. For ImmuneRACE Cohort 3, a participant was defined as recovered based on two consecutive negative NP/OP PCR tests, clearance by a healthcare professional, or resolution of symptoms. Mobile phlebotomists in the prospective study collected whole blood, serum and a nasopharyngeal or oropharyngeal swab from every participant. Additional blood draws and questionnaires over an approximately 2-month period could optionally be provided by prospective study participants. Before DNA extraction, prospective study blood samples were shipped either frozen or at room temperature.

This record comes from a study of blood T cell repertoires in COVID-19 (dated by TCRdb to about 2020). Broadly, across the study: Samples from collaborators originated in the United States, Italy and Spain and spanned both the acute and convalescent phases of COVID-19. Samples came from the ongoing ImmuneRACE study (first 160 participants) plus 1,254 subjects from 6 global collaborators. The dataset comprised deeply sampled blood TCRbeta repertoires from subjects exposed to, actively infected with, or recovered from COVID-19. Where available, HLA class I and class II types were obtained from metadata supplied by the sample provider rather than from assay-based typing. The repertoires were released in a freely available public database intended as a resource for research on the immune response to SARS-CoV-2. Nearly every sample came with metadata listing a de-identified subject ID, COVID-19 status, age in years and sex. The prospective study material was composed of cDNA or gDNA derived from T cells, B-cell-depleted T cells, or PBMCs.

TCRbeta CDR3 regions were amplified from genomic DNA using the immunoSEQ Assay, a bias-controlled multiplex PCR. On the authors' methods: Nucleated cell counts per sample were estimated from amplification of reference gene primers within the assay. Sequence reads were collapsed and filtered to measure the absolute abundance of every unique TCRbeta CDR3 rearrangement. For each sample, productive Simpson clonality was calculated by taking the square root of Simpson's diversity index across productive rearrangements. In TCRdb, the immuneACCESS table is reduced to in-frame sequences with V and J assigned. These tables do not hold every clone; where another copy was compared, an unresolved V gene accounts for under half, and the others remain unexplained. From that table come the V and J calls and clone size; the DNA was used to work out D and trimming. A total of about 160,000 clones appear in this sample, less than 85% of them only once. The ten most abundant clones make up around 4.3% of the sample.

Overall results and qualifications from the work: Clinical and demographic metadata were provided uncurated, with the amount varying by source and participant.

Sequencing was carried out using PBMCs or T cells enriched from blood (not recorded which). This sequence was found in a woman between 50 and 59 years old who had recovered from COVID-19.

The CDR3 reads CASSKGFGAGYTDTQYF. Read as DNA, the sequence is TGCGCCAGCAGCAAAGGTTTTGGGGCAGGGTACACAGATACGCAGTATTTT. The chain is encoded by TRBV4-3 joined to TRBJ2-3; a tentative D match to TRBD1 spans 5 bases. The germline V gene yields LGHNA for CDR1 and YSLEER for CDR2. The CDR3 runs 17 residues from the cysteine to the phenylalanine. Only the CDR3 region is kept as DNA, spanning 51 bases read in frame from base 1. Between the V and J ends, shortened by 5 bases and 2 bases respectively, the junction contains 20 bases.